Listed here are 28 T cell receptor beta chains from one sample, sequenced in a study of blood T cells in healthy people across ages. For the second PCR, which ran for about 6 to 11 cycles, a sample-barcoded 5' primer and a J-beta primer mix were used. MiXCR, run by TCRdb on the 5' RACE reads, gives a single entry per CDR3 protein. The sample has fewer than 2,000,000 distinct CDR3 sequences; about two fifths are singletons. The specimen was blood. Receptors were obtained from a human donor in good health.

This clonotype was detected only a few times. The chain couples TRBV29-1 to TRBJ2-7; 7 bases agree with TRBD2. CDR3 length equals 15 residues. Germline CDR1 reads SQVTM; CDR2 reads ANQGSEA. The trim removed 4 bases at V and 0 bases at J, leaving 9 bases unmatched. In DNA form, the CDR3 reads TGCAGCGTTGCCGAGCGGGGAGGCCTCTCCTACGAGCAGTACTTC. As protein: CSVAERGGLSYEQYF.

The gene calls are TRBV6-2 or TRBV6-3 and TRBJ2-1, with TRBD2 matching over 9 bases. Trimming removed 7 bases from V and 6 bases from J; junction bases left unmatched: 13. CDR3 length: 16 amino acids. Germline assignment: CDR1 MNHEY and CDR2 SVGEGT. Here the CDR3 reads CASTSISGSLSNEQFF. The CDR3 DNA reads as TGTGCCAGCACATCGATTAGCGGGAGCCTGAGCAATGAGCAGTTCTTC.

Of note for this clonotype: At one end the junction does not follow the germline gene, possibly because of a read error. The V call is TRBV15, the J call TRBJ2-1, with D unresolved. The CDR3 spans 14 residues. Germline V gene sequence: CDR1 LNHNV, CDR2 YYDKDF (reference sequence). The CDR3 DNA sequence: TGTGCCACCCGCAGAGATCAGGACCAGAATGAGCAGTTCTTC. Protein sequence: CATRRDQDQNEQFF.

V and J are TRBV15 and TRBJ2-5; D ambiguous. V lost 3 bases and J lost 5, with 7 bases in between. This CDR3 has 12 residues. Per the germline V gene, CDR1 is LNHNV and CDR2 is YYDKDF (reference sequence). DNA of the CDR3: TGTGCCACCAGCAGCGGTTGGGAGACCCAGTACTTC. Its translation is CATSSGWETQYF.

The gene calls are TRBV20-1 and TRBJ2-7; unclear D gene. The length of the CDR3 is 14 residues. Germline values: CDR1 DFQATT, CDR2 SNEGSKA (reference sequence). Trimming stripped 0 bases from V and 0 bases from J, with 9 bases between. CDR3 DNA sequence: TGCAGTGCTAGAGATAGACTGAGCTCCTACGAGCAGTACTTC. It translates to CSARDRLSSYEQYF.

V gene TRBV5-1 combines with J gene TRBJ2-2, with 9 bases lining up with TRBD2. With 3 bases clipped from V and 4 bases from J, the junction kept 7 bases outside the gene matches. The CDR3 has 16 amino acids. Per germline, CDR1 SGHRS and CDR2 YFSETQ. The CDR3: CASSSAGLASTGELFF. CDR3 sequence (DNA): TGCGCCAGCAGCTCTGCCGGACTAGCGTCCACCGGGGAGCTGTTTTTT.

The chain uses TRBV7-2 and TRBJ1-4; D is possibly TRBD1 (6 bases). V lost 5 bases, J lost 1 base, and 8 bases lay in between. Looked up from germline, CDR1 is SGHTA and CDR2 is FQGNSA. The CDR3 has 14 amino acids. CDR3 region: CASSPGVTNEKLFF. The DNA for the CDR3 is TGTGCCAGCAGCCCAGGGGTAACTAATGAAAAACTGTTTTTT. Full variable domain (missing parts from reference TRBV7-2 and TRBJ1-4): GAGVSQSPSNKVTEKGKDVELRCDPISGHTALYWYRQSLGQGLEFLIYFQGNSAPDKSGLPSDRFSAERTGGSVSTLTIQRTQQEDSAVYLCASSPGVTNEKLFFGSGTQLSVL.

V and J are TRBV24-1 and TRBJ2-5, with 7 bases that match TRBD1. This CDR3 has 15 amino acids. The germline V gene has CDR1 KGHDR and CDR2 SFDVKD. V lost 3 bases to trimming and J lost 1 base; unmatched junction nucleotides: 4. CDR3 residues: CATSDPGTAQETQYF. In DNA form, the CDR3 reads TGTGCCACCAGTGATCCCGGGACAGCCCAAGAGACCCAGTACTTC.

This chain uses TRBV24-1 with TRBJ1-2; 9 bases fit TRBD1. The CDR3 is 16 amino acids. Germline lookup yields CDR1 KGHDR and CDR2 SFDVKD. V lost 6 bases, J lost 4 bases, and 11 bases stayed unmatched. The CDR3 region is CATSNSGTGLTYGYTF. As DNA, the CDR3 is TGTGCCACCAGTAATTCCGGGACAGGGCTAACCTATGGCTACACCTTC.

The V call is TRBV5-1, the J call TRBJ2-1; 9 bases agree with TRBD2. This CDR3 spans 15 amino acids. The junction had 6 bases not matched to a gene; V was cut back by 3 bases and J by 5 bases. Germline-derived CDR1 and CDR2 are SGHRS and YFSETQ. CDR3 amino acids: CASSSAGGRNNEQFF. In DNA, the CDR3 is TGCGCCAGCAGCTCAGCGGGGGGCCGCAACAATGAGCAGTTCTTC. Combining the CDR3 with reference TRBV5-1 and TRBJ2-1 gives the whole variable domain KAGVTQTPRYLIKTRGQQVTLSCSPISGHRSVSWYQQTPGQGLQFLFEYFSETQRNKGNFPGRFSGRQFSNSRSEMNVSTLELGDSALYLCASSSAGGRNNEQFFGPGTRLTVL.

This rearrangement joins TRBV5-5 to TRBJ1-4; D not certain. The CDR3 contains 15 residues. V shed 1 base and J shed 4 bases, with 11 bases lying between them. Germline V gives CDR1 SGHKS, CDR2 YYEKEE (reference sequence). This chain's CDR3 is CASSLFPADNEKLFF. In DNA, the CDR3 is TGTGCCAGCAGCTTGTTCCCGGCGGATAATGAAAAACTGTTTTTT.

V usage is TRBV6-6 and J usage is TRBJ1-2; D is unresolved. The CDR3 consists of 14 residues. Germline-derived CDR1 and CDR2 are MNHNY and SVGAGI (reference sequence). The V end lost 5 bases, the J end lost 3 bases, and 13 bases lay between the germline ends. CDR3 bases: TGTGCCAGCAGTCCTCCGGACGACTACTATGGCTACACCTTC. The encoded protein is CASSPPDDYYGYTF.

This chain joins TRBV5-1 and TRBJ2-4; maybe TRBD1 (7 bases). The DNA end is a closer match to TRBJ2-7, so the J assignment may be wrong. Germline loops: CDR1 SGHRS, CDR2 YFSETQ. The CDR3 runs 14 residues. As DNA, the CDR3 is TGCGCCAGCAGCCCCGACAGGGACTTCCACGAGCAGTACTTC. Amino acids: CASSPDRDFHEQYF.

This clonotype was recorded a few times. The CDR3 spells CASSWDRATDTQYF. Here the CDR3 DNA reads TGTGCCAGCAGCTGGGACAGGGCGACAGATACGCAGTATTTT. The chain carries TRBV7-2 and TRBJ2-3; 9 bases are shared with TRBD1. Per the germline V gene, CDR1 is SGHTA and CDR2 is FQGNSA. Trimming at V came to 4 bases and at J to 3 bases, leaving 2 bases not matched to a gene. The CDR3 covers 14 residues.

This clonotype appeared a few times. Possible read error: a much larger clone is one base away. The CDR3 nucleotides are TGCAGTGCTAGAGAAACAATCTGGGAGCAGTACTTC. Protein product: CSARETIWEQYF. The chain has TRBV20-1 and TRBJ2-5, with D perhaps matching TRBD2 (5 bases). Trimming took 0 bases from V and 11 from J, leaving 13 bases between them. There are 12 residues in the CDR3. Germline CDR1 is DFQATT and CDR2 is SNEGSKA (reference sequence).

The CDR3 coding sequence is TGTGCCAGCAGACCTACTTTAGGACAGGGGGATCAGCCCCAGCATTTT. It encodes CASRPTLGQGDQPQHF. The chain couples TRBV7-8 to TRBJ1-5; TRBD1 agrees at 10 bases. The CDR3 runs to 16 residues. V gave up 6 bases and J gave up 5 bases; unmatched junction bases: 10. Per the germline V gene, CDR1 is SGHVS and CDR2 is FQNEAQ.

The rearrangement uses TRBV9 and TRBJ1-2; D call uncertain. This CDR3 region has 15 residues. V gave up 3 bases and J gave up 2 bases, with 14 bases separating them. Germline CDR1 SGDLS, CDR2 YYNGEE. CDR3 sequence: CASSGSRTENYGYTF. The CDR3 nucleotides read TGTGCCAGCAGCGGTAGCAGGACTGAGAACTATGGCTACACCTTC.

This sequence joins TRBV12-3 or TRBV12-4 and TRBJ1-5; tentative D call: TRBD1 (5 bases). With 5 bases removed from V and 3 bases from J, the gap between germline ends came to 11 bases. The CDR3 has 14 amino acids. CDR3 sequence: CASSRTGPNQPQHF. As DNA, the CDR3 is TGTGCCAGCAGTCGAACAGGCCCCAATCAGCCCCAGCATTTT.

This clonotype was seen a few times. This chain links TRBV20-1 with TRBJ2-7; 10 nucleotides match TRBD1. CDR1 DFQATT and CDR2 SNEGSKA come from the germline V gene (reference sequence). The trim removed 6 bases at V and 5 bases at J, leaving 10 bases unmatched. CDR3 length equals 14 residues. For the CDR3, the DNA is TGCAGTGCGGATGCCGGGACAGGGGATCACGAGCAGTACTTC. It specifies CSADAGTGDHEQYF.

This clonotype was found a few times. The V call is TRBV6-5, the J call TRBJ2-1; a weak D match, TRBD2 (5 bases). The ends were cut back, 7 bases at V and 6 bases at J, with 19 bases in the middle. Germline V gene sequence: CDR1 MNHEY, CDR2 SVGAGI. The CDR3 runs to 15 residues. The DNA of the CDR3 is TGTGCCAGCACCTACTCGGGGATCCCTGGCAATGAGCAGTTCTTC. It specifies CASTYSGIPGNEQFF.

This clonotype was seen a handful of times. V is TRBV7-6 and J is TRBJ2-7, with D possibly matching TRBD1 (5 bases). Germline V gene lookup returns CDR1 SGHVS and CDR2 FNYEAQ. V gave up 5 bases and J gave up 6 bases, with 14 bases separating them. This CDR3 has 13 residues. CDR3 in amino acids: CASSLEPGSEQYF. In nucleotides, the CDR3 is TGTGCCAGCAGCCTAGAACCAGGGTCCGAGCAGTACTTC.

In its sample, this clonotype was seen many times. V usage is TRBV7-2 and J usage is TRBJ2-5; D unresolved. V was trimmed by 4 bases and J by 4 bases, leaving 4 bases between them. Germline lookup yields CDR1 SGHTA and CDR2 FQGNSA. The length of the CDR3 is 11 residues. CDR3 nucleotide sequence: TGTGCCAGCAGCTCGGGAGAGACCCAGTACTTC. Translation: CASSSGETQYF.

Comments on this clonotype: This could be a read error, since a much larger clone is one nucleotide away. The chain employs TRBV3-1 and TRBJ2-5; the match to TRBD2 covers 7 bases. CDR1 is LGHDT and CDR2 is YNNKEL in the germline V gene (reference sequence). The ends lost 6 bases at V and 2 bases at J; junction bases unmatched: 21. The CDR3 spans 19 residues. The CDR3 bases are TGTGCCAGCAGAGTCCCGACTGGCAGTCAGCGGGGAAAACAAGAGACCCAGTACTTC. It encodes CASRVPTGSQRGKQETQYF.

V is TRBV24-1 and J is TRBJ2-7; TRBD1 matches at 8 bases. After removal of 2 bases from V and 7 bases from J, the junction contained 15 bases not matched to a gene. Germline V CDR1 and CDR2: KGHDR, SFDVKD. CDR3 length: 17 residues. CDR3 sequence reads: CATSDSRGRGSYNEQYF. The CDR3 nucleotides are TGTGCCACCAGTGATTCCAGGGGGCGAGGGTCCTACAATGAGCAGTACTTC.

The rearrangement joins TRBV7-3 to TRBJ2-3; D gene uncertain. This CDR3 region has 14 residues. The germline V gene has CDR1 SGHTA and CDR2 FQGTGA. Trimming took off 4 bases at V and 2 bases at J, with 10 bases between the two ends. Written as DNA, the CDR3 is TGTGCCAGCAGCTACGACCCGTACACAGATACGCAGTATTTT. It translates to CASSYDPYTDTQYF.

The chain employs TRBV4-3 and TRBJ1-4; D perhaps matches TRBD1 (5 bases). Deletions cut 4 bases from V and 4 bases from J, with 13 bases between. The CDR3 is 15 amino acids. Looked up from germline, CDR1 is LGHNA and CDR2 is YSLEER. Here the CDR3 reads CASSRQGRGNEKLFF. CDR3 nucleotide sequence: TGCGCCAGCAGCCGGCAAGGGAGGGGTAATGAAAAACTGTTTTTT.

Ten or more counts support this clonotype. The V call is TRBV4-3, the J call TRBJ1-2; possibly TRBD1 for D (5 bases). This CDR3 has 13 amino acids. Trimming took 0 bases from V and 9 from J, leaving 11 bases between them. The germline V gene encodes CDR1 LGHNA and CDR2 YSLEER. CDR3 sequence reads: CASSQEGRESYTF. The CDR3 region has the DNA TGCGCCAGCAGCCAAGAGGGGCGTGAGAGCTACACCTTC.

This clonotype was counted between two and nine times. J is TRBJ2-1 and V is TRBV5-1; maybe TRBD1 (6 bases). Deletions cut 6 bases from V and 6 bases from J, with 25 bases between. Per the germline V gene, CDR1 is SGHRS and CDR2 is YFSETQ. The CDR3 has 17 residues. CDR3 loop: CASIRGSSRGRPNEQFF. As DNA, the CDR3 is TGCGCCAGCATAAGGGGGTCGTCTCGTGGCAGACCCAATGAGCAGTTCTTC.